The 6 T cell receptor beta chains listed next were all sequenced from one sample in a study of blood T cell repertoires in COVID-19. TCRdb's copy holds only in-frame clones and misses some; the assay was immunoSEQ multiplex PCR. This table holds around 400,000 clones, over 75% found once. Sequenced: PBMCs or T cells enriched from blood (not recorded which). These receptors were obtained from a woman between 18 and 30 years old who had been exposed to COVID-19.

The rearrangement links TRBV24-1 to TRBJ2-2; TRBD1 aligns across 8 bases. CDR3 length: 14 amino acids. With V trimmed by 4 bases and J by 4 bases, 1 base remained unmatched. Germline V gene data show CDR1 as KGHDR and CDR2 as SFDVKD. The DNA of the CDR3 is TGTGCCACCAGTGAGGGACAGGCCACCGGGGAGCTGTTTTTT. It yields the protein CATSEGQATGELFF.

The chain uses TRBV11-2 and TRBJ2-5; TRBD2 agrees at 7 bases. J gave up 5 bases and V 2 bases, and 5 bases lay outside the gene matches. The CDR3 sequence is 14 residues long. CDR1 is SGHAT, CDR2 FQNNGV, per germline. The CDR3 DNA reads as TGTGCCAGCAGCTTAAATTGGGGGGGGGAGACCCAGTACTTC. Its translation is CASSLNWGGETQYF.

This sequence joins TRBV7-2 and TRBJ2-7; no clear D gene. The CDR3 covers 11 residues. CDR1 is SGHTA and CDR2 is FQGNSA in the germline V gene. With 2 bases removed from V and 6 bases from J, the gap between germline ends came to 5 bases. As DNA, the CDR3 is TGTGCCAGCAGCTTATCTTTCGAGCAGTACTTC. Residues: CASSLSFEQYF. Supplemented by reference TRBV7-2 and TRBJ2-7, the full variable domain reads GAGVSQSPSNKVTEKGKDVELRCDPISGHTALYWYRQSLGQGLEFLIYFQGNSAPDKSGLPSDRFSAERTGGSVSTLTIQRTQQEDSAVYLCASSLSFEQYFGPGTRLTVT.

The chain carries TRBV29-1 and TRBJ2-1; 8 bases are a match to TRBD2. The germline V gene encodes CDR1 SQVTM and CDR2 ANQGSEA. CDR3 length: 13 residues. V shed 1 base, J shed 10 bases, and the junction held 6 bases outside the gene matches. CDR3: CSVEGLAGREQFF. The CDR3 nucleotides read TGCAGCGTTGAAGGCCTAGCGGGCAGGGAGCAGTTCTTC.

The chain recombines TRBV7-9 with TRBJ2-1; D is uncertain. With 3 bases removed from V and 9 bases from J, the gap between germline ends came to 9 bases. Germline CDR1 SEHNR, CDR2 FQNEAQ (reference sequence). This CDR3 spans 12 amino acids. CDR3 residues: CASSLSSVEQFF. The CDR3 bases are TGTGCCAGCAGCTTGAGTTCTGTTGAGCAGTTCTTC.

The genes are TRBV2 and TRBJ2-3, with 13 bases fitting TRBD2. With 6 bases clipped from V and 3 bases from J, the junction kept 3 bases outside the gene matches. CDR1 SNHLY and CDR2 FYNNEI come from the germline V gene. CDR3 length: 15 residues. The CDR3 loop is CASRLGLAGTDTQYF. CDR3 DNA: TGTGCCAGCAGGCTGGGACTAGCGGGGACAGATACGCAGTATTTT.